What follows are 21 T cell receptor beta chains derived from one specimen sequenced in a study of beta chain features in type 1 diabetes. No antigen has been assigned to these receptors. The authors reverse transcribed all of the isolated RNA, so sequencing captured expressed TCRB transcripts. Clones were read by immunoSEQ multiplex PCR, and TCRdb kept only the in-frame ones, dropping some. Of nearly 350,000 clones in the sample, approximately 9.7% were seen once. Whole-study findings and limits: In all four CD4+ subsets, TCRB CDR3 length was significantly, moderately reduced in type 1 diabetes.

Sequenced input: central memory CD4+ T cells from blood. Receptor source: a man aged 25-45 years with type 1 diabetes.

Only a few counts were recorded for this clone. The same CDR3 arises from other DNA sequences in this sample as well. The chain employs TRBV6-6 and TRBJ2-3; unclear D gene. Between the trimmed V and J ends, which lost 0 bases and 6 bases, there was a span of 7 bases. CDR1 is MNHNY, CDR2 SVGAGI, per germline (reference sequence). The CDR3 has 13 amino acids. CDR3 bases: TGTGCCAGCAGTTACTCGATGGGGGATACGCAGTATTTT. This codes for CASSYSMGDTQYF.

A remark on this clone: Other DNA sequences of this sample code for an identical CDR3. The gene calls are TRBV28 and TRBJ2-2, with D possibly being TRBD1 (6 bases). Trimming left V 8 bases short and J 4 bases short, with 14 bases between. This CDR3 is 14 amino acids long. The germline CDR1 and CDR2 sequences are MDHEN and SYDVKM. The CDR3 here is CASRPGHPTGELFF. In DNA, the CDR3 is TGTGCCAGCCGGCCGGGACACCCCACCGGGGAGCTGTTTTTT.

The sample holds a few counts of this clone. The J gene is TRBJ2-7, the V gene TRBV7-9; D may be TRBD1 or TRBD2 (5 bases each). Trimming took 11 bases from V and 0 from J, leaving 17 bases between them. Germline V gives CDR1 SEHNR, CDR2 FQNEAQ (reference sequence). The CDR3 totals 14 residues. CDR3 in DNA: TGTGCCCGCCGTATTTGGGGGAGCTCCTACGAGCAGTACTTC. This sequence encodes CARRIWGSSYEQYF.

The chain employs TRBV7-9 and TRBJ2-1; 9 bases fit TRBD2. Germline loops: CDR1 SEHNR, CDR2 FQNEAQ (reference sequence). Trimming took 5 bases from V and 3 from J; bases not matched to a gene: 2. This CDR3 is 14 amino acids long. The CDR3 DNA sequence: TGTGCCAGCAGCCCGACTAGCGGCTACAATGAGCAGTTCTTC. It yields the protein CASSPTSGYNEQFF.

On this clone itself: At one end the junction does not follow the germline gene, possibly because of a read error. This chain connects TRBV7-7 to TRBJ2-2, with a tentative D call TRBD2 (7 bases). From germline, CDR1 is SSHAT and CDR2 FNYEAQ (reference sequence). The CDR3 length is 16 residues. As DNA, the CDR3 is TGTGCTAGCAGCTTCACCGGGGGGCCCGACACTGGGGAGCTGTTTTTT. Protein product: CASSFTGGPDTGELFF.

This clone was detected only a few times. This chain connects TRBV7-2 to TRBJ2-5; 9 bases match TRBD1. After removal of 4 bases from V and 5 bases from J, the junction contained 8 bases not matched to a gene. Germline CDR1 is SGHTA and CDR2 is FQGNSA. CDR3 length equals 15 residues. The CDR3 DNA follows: TGTGCCAGCAGCTCCGGGACAGGGCCATGGGAGACCCAGTACTTC. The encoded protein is CASSSGTGPWETQYF.

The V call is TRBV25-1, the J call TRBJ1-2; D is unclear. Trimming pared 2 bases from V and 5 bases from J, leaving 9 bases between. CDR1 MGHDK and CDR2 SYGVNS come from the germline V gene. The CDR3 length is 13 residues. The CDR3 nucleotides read TGTGCCAGCAGTGAAGGGTCAGGTTATGGCTACACCTTC. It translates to CASSEGSGYGYTF.

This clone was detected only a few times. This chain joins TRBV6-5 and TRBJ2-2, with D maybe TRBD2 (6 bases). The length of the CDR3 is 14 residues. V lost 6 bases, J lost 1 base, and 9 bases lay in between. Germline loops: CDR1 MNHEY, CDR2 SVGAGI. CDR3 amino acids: CASRSGVNTGELFF. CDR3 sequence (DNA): TGTGCCAGCAGATCGGGGGTGAACACCGGGGAGCTGTTTTTT.

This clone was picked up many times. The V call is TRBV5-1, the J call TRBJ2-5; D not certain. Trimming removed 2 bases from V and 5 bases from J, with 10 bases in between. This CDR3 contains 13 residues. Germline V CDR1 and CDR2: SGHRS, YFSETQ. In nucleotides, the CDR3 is TGCGCCAGCAGCTTCTCCGGTGGGGAGACCCAGTACTTC. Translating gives CASSFSGGETQYF.

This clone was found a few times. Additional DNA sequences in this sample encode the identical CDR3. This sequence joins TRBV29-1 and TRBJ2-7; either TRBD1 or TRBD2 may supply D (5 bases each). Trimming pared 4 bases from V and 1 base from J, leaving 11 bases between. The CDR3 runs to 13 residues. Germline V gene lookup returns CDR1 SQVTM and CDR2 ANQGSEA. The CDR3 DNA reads TGCAGCGTTGGGGGACCGAGGTCCTACGAGCAGTACTTC. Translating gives CSVGGPRSYEQYF.

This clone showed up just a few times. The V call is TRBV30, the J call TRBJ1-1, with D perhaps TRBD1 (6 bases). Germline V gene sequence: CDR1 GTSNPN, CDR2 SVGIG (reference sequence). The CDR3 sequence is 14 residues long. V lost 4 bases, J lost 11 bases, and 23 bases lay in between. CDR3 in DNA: TGTGCCTGGAAGAGGGGTATAGGGGACATTGAGGCTTTCTTT. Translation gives CAWKRGIGDIEAFF.

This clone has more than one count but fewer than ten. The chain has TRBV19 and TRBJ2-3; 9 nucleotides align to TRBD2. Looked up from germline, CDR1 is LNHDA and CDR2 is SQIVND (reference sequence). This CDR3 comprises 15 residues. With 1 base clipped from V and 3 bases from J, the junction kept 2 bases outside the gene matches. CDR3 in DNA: TGTGCCAGTAGTATAGGTAGCGGGAGAACAGATACGCAGTATTTT. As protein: CASSIGSGRTDTQYF.

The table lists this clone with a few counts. DNA of the CDR3: TGCGCCAGCAGCTACGGAACAATTGGAAACACCATATATTTT. Its protein is CASSYGTIGNTIYF. This chain joins TRBV5-1 and TRBJ1-3, with unresolved D. V dropped 3 bases and J dropped 3 bases, with 10 bases sitting between them. The germline gives CDR1 SGHRS, CDR2 YFSETQ. This CDR3 region has 14 residues.

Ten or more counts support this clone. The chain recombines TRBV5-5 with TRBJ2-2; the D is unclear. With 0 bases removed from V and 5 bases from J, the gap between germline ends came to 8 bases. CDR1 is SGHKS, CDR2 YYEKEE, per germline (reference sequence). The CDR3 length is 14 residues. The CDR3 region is CASSLAVGTGELFF. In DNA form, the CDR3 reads TGTGCCAGCAGCTTGGCCGTGGGGACCGGGGAGCTGTTTTTT.

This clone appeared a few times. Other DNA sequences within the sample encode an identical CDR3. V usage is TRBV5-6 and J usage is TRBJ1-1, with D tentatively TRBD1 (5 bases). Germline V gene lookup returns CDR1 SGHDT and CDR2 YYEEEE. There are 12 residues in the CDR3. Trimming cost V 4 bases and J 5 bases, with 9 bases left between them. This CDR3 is CASSLEGTEAFF. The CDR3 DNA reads TGTGCCAGCAGCCTCGAGGGGACTGAAGCTTTCTTT. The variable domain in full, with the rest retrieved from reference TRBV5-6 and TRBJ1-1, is DAGVTQSPTHLIKTRGQQVTLRCSPKSGHDTVSWYQQALGQGPQFIFQYYEEEERQRGNFPDRFSGHQFPNYSSELNVNALLLGDSALYLCASSLEGTEAFFGQGTRLTVV.

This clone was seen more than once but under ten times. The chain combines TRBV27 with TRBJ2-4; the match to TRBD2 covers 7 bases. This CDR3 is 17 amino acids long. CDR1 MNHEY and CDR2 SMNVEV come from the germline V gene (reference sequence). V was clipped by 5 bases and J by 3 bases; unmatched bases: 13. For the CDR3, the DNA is TGTGCCAGCAGTCCCAACCCGGCGCGGGGGTTCAAAAACATTCAGTACTTC. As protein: CASSPNPARGFKNIQYF.

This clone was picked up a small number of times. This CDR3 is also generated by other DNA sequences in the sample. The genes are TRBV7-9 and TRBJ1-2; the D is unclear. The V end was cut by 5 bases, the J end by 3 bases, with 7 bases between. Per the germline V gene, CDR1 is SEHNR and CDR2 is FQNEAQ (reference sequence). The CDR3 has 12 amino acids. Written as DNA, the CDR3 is TGTGCCAGCAGCCCCCGAGACTATGGCTACACCTTC. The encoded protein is CASSPRDYGYTF.

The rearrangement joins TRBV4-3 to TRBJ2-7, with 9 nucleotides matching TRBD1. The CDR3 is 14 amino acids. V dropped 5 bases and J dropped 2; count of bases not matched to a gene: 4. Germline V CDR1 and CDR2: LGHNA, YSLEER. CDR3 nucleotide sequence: TGCGCCAGCAGCGTGGGACAGGGAGCCTACGAGCAGTACTTC. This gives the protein CASSVGQGAYEQYF.

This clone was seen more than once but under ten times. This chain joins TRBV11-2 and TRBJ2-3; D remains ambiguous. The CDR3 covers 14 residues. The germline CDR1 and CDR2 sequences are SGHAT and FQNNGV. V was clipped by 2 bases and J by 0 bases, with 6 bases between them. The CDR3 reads CASSLTTSTDTQYF. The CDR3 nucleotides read TGTGCCAGCAGCTTAACTACTAGCACAGATACGCAGTATTTT. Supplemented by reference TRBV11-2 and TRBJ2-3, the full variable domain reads EAGVAQSPRYKIIEKRQSVAFWCNPISGHATLYWYQQILGQGPKLLIQFQNNGVVDDSQLPKDRFSAERLKGVDSTLKIQPAKLEDSAVYLCASSLTTSTDTQYFGPGTRLTVL.

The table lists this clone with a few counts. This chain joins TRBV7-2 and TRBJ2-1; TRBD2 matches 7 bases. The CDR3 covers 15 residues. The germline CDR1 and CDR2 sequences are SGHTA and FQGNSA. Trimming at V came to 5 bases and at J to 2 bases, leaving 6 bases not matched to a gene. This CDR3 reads CASSASGTTYNEQFF. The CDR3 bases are TGTGCCAGCAGCGCCTCCGGGACTACCTACAATGAGCAGTTCTTC.

The CDR3 loop reads CASSQELAGRAGELFF. The CDR3 nucleotides read TGCGCCAGCAGCCAAGAATTGGCAGGGAGAGCCGGGGAGCTGTTTTTT. The rearrangement links TRBV4-3 to TRBJ2-2, with D possibly being TRBD1 or TRBD2 (5 bases each). The CDR3 covers 16 residues. Germline assignment: CDR1 LGHNA and CDR2 YSLEER. V was pared by 0 bases and J by 6 bases, with 14 bases between.